This TCR beta chain was obtained from a study of T cell changes during pregnancy in multiple sclerosis. Profiling relied on immunoSEQ multiplex PCR, and the TCRdb table lists in-frame clones only, not all of them. There are under 35,000 clones in the sample; 85% to 90% occur only once, and less than 8.5% lies in the top ten. In germline, CDR1 is SNHLY, CDR2 FYNNEI. This CDR3 is built from 15 residues. V lost 10 bases and J lost 3, with 21 bases in between. This TCR was sampled from a female donor with multiple sclerosis, enrolled in a pregnancy study. The sample was CD8+ T cells from peripheral blood mononuclear cells, taken before pregnancy. The V and J genes are TRBV2 and TRBJ1-1; D not resolved. CDR3 amino acids: CATDPRSGSDTEAFF. CDR3 DNA: TGTGCCACCGACCCTCGGTCGGGTTCGGACACTGAAGCTTTCTTT.